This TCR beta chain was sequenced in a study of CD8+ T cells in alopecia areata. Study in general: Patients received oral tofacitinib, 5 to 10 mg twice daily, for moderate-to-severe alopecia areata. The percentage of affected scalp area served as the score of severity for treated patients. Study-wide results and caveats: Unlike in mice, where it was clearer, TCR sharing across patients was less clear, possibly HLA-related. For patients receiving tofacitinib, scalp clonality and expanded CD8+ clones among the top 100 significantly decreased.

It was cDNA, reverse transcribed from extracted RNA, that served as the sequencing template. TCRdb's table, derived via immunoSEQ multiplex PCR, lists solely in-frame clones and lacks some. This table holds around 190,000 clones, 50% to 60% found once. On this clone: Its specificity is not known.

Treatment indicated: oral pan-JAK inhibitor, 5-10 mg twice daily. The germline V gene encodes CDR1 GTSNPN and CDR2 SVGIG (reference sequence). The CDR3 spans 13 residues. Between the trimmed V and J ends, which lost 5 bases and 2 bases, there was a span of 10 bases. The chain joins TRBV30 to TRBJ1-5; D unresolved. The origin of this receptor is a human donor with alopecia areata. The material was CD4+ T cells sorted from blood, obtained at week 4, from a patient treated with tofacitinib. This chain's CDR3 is CAWARYGNQPQHF. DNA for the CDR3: TGTGCCTGGGCAAGATATGGCAATCAGCCCCAGCATTTT.